This is a list of T cell receptor beta chains from one sample in a study of T cells in Graves' hyperthyroidism and ophthalmopathy. TCRdb itself ran the multiplex PCR reads through MiXCR, one entry per CDR3 protein. Among hundreds of thousands of distinct CDR3 sequences listed, roughly 17% were seen once. Sequencing was carried out using blood. The origin of the receptors is a young woman with Graves' ophthalmopathy. Each CDR3 is given with its conserved first and last residue. The D gene is left open where the match is weak. The size of a clone is reported for some rows only, either as once, few or many, or as a class for expanded clones.

-,TRBV20-1,TRBJ2-5,many,TGCAGTGCTAACGTCTTACAAGAGACCCAGTACTTC,CSANVLQETQYF
-,TRBV4-1,TRBJ2-5,few,TGCGCCAGCAGCCAACTCGTAAGAGGGGAGACCCAGTACTTC,CASSQLVRGETQYF
-,TRBV28,TRBJ2-1,many,TGTGCCAGCAGAATTACACAGTCAAGGGGCTACAATGAGCAGTTCTTC,CASRITQSRGYNEQFF
-,TRBV6-1,TRBJ2-3,-,TGTGCCAGCGGAAGGATATACACAGATACGCAGTATTTT,CASGRIYTDTQYF
-,TRBV19,TRBJ2-7,-,TGTGCCAGTAGTGCCGCCCCCGGGGGCTACGAGCAGTACTTC,CASSAAPGGYEQYF
-,TRBV9,TRBJ1-3,many,TGTGCCAGCAGCGTAGTTGGGGGCTCTGGAAACACCATATATTTT,CASSVVGGSGNTIYF
-,TRBV30,TRBJ1-4,many,TGTGCCTGGAGTAAGACTTCTAATGAAAAACTGTTTTTT,CAWSKTSNEKLFF
-,TRBV6-2/TRBV6-3,TRBJ2-1,many,TGTGCCAGCAACTTAGCGGTCTACAATGAGCAGTTCTTC,CASNLAVYNEQFF
-,TRBV18,TRBJ1-2,many,TGTGCCAGCTCACCACCGGGGACCATCCTCTATGGCTACACCTTC,CASSPPGTILYGYTF
-,TRBV5-1,TRBJ2-5,few,TGCGCCAGCAGCTTAGAGGGGACGGGGCAAGAGACCCAGTACTTC,CASSLEGTGQETQYF
TRBD2,TRBV7-3,TRBJ2-1,many,TGTGCCAGCAGCTTAACCGGGACTAGCGGGTACAATGAGCAGTTCTTC,CASSLTGTSGYNEQFF
-,TRBV20-1,TRBJ1-1,-,TGCAGTGCCCTTTTAACTGAAGGGGGATTGAACACTGAAGCTTTCTTT,CSALLTEGGLNTEAFF
-,TRBV7-8,TRBJ1-1,few,TGTGCCAGCAGCTTAGAGTCTACCGGGAGGGGCACTGAAGCTTTCTTT,CASSLESTGRGTEAFF
-,TRBV5-6,TRBJ1-2,-,TGTGCCAGCAGCCAGCTTGAGGGCGGCTATGGCTACACCTTC,CASSQLEGGYGYTF
TRBD1,TRBV30,TRBJ1-1,few,TGTGCCTGGAATAGGGACAGGGTCACTGAAGCTTTCTTT,CAWNRDRVTEAFF
-,TRBV4-1,TRBJ1-5,once,TGCGCCAGCAGCCAACCAGGGGGCAATCAGCCCCAGCATTTT,CASSQPGGNQPQHF
-,TRBV6-2/TRBV6-3,TRBJ2-6,-,TGTGCCACCACCGGAGGGGGGCCCTTCTCTGGGGCCAACGTCCTGACTTTC,CATTGGGPFSGANVLTF
TRBD2,TRBV6-1,TRBJ2-5,-,TGTGCCAGCAGTGAAGAGGTTGCGGGGGGTCTGGAGACCCAGTACTTC,CASSEEVAGGLETQYF
-,TRBV7-2,TRBJ2-1,many,TGTGCCAGCAGCTTAATCGGGGGAGGATACAATGAGCAGTTCTTC,CASSLIGGGYNEQFF
-,TRBV3-1,TRBJ2-2,many,TGTGCCAGCAGCCCTCCGGGACAAGCCACCGGGGAGCTGTTTTTT,CASSPPGQATGELFF
TRBD1,TRBV20-1,TRBJ1-3,-,TGCAGTGCAAGGACAGGGGACTCTGGAAACACCATATATTTT,CSARTGDSGNTIYF
-,TRBV20-1,TRBJ2-3,many,TGCAGTGCCCCGACCCTTGAGGGCACAGATACGCAGTATTTT,CSAPTLEGTDTQYF
TRBD2,TRBV6-2/TRBV6-3,TRBJ2-5,few,TGTGCCAGCAGTCCCCCTAGCGGGACCATCCAAGAGACCCAGTACTTC,CASSPPSGTIQETQYF
TRBD1,TRBV28,TRBJ1-1,many,TGTGCCAGTTTGAAAACAGGGGGCACTGAAGCTTTCTTT,CASLKTGGTEAFF
TRBD1,TRBV5-1,TRBJ1-1,many,TGCGCCAGCAGCTTGGACAGGGGGAACACTGAAGCTTTCTTT,CASSLDRGNTEAFF
-,TRBV12-3/TRBV12-4,TRBJ2-1,-,TGTGCCAGCACCCTGTCAGCTTACAATGAGCAGTTCTTC,CASTLSAYNEQFF
TRBD1,TRBV10-3,TRBJ2-3,-,TGTGCCATCAGTGAGGGGCAGGGGGACGATACGCAGTATTTT,CAISEGQGDDTQYF
TRBD1,TRBV4-1,TRBJ1-5,-,TGCGCCAGCAGCCTAGAGCCGGGACAGATAAGCAATCAGCCCCAGCATTTT,CASSLEPGQISNQPQHF